Listed here are 21 T cell receptor beta chains from one sample, sequenced in a study of shared clonotypes between healthy human individuals. Terminally differentiated effector memory CD45RA+ cells were excluded from the naive CD8 cells, which were CD45RO-negative and positively selected for CCR7. Clones were sequenced by immunoSEQ multiplex PCR, and TCRdb holds only the in-frame ones, with some missing. The data contain about 2.1 million clones, roughly 93% of them singletons. Sequenced material: naive CD8+ T cells from PBMCs. The origin of the receptors is a man younger than 35 in good health. Some clones in this sample may be carry-over from other donors' samples.

This CDR3 is CASVRVRGDTQYF. CDR3 sequence (DNA): TGTGCCAGCGTGCGGGTACGAGGAGATACGCAGTATTTT. The gene calls are TRBV6-1 and TRBJ2-3; D may be TRBD2 (5 bases). The CDR3 runs to 13 residues. The V end lost 8 bases, the J end lost 5 bases, and 14 bases lay between the germline ends. Germline CDR1 and CDR2: MNHNS and SASEGT.

The genes are TRBV7-7 and TRBJ2-3; 9 nucleotides align to TRBD2. CDR3 size: 18 residues. V lost 5 bases and J lost 6; bases outside the gene matches: 18. From germline, CDR1 is SSHAT and CDR2 FNYEAQ (reference sequence). The CDR3: CASSLREWAGGPTDTQYF. The CDR3 nucleotides read TGTGCCAGCAGCCTTCGGGAGTGGGCGGGAGGGCCGACTGATACGCAGTATTTT.

The chain couples TRBV7-9 to TRBJ1-2, with D possibly matching TRBD1 (5 bases). Germline CDR1 reads SEHNR; CDR2 reads FQNEAQ (reference sequence). The CDR3 runs 12 residues. The V end was cut by 5 bases, the J end by 8 bases, with 12 bases between. The CDR3 DNA sequence: TGTGCCAGCAGCCCCGACAGAGTAGGCTACACCTTC. This sequence encodes CASSPDRVGYTF.

The V and J genes are TRBV2 and TRBJ2-7; TRBD1 matches at 10 bases. CDR1 and CDR2 from the germline V gene are SNHLY and FYNNEI. The CDR3 consists of 15 residues. With 6 bases clipped from V and 2 bases from J, the junction kept 7 bases outside the gene matches. CDR3 in amino acids: CASSDGGTGAYEQYF. The DNA for the CDR3 is TGTGCCAGCAGCGACGGCGGGACAGGGGCCTACGAGCAGTACTTC.

V and J are TRBV5-1 and TRBJ2-7; TRBD2 agrees at 10 bases. The germline V gene has CDR1 SGHRS and CDR2 YFSETQ. The CDR3 runs to 15 residues. Trimming removed 5 bases from V and 1 base from J; junction bases left unmatched: 6. As DNA, the CDR3 is TGCGCCAGCAGACAGGGACTAGCGAAGTCCTACGAGCAGTACTTC. Amino acids: CASRQGLAKSYEQYF.

The chain joins TRBV6-5 to TRBJ2-7; possible D gene TRBD2, 5 bases. V lost 5 bases, J lost 7 bases, and 18 bases lay in between. This CDR3 is built from 14 residues. Germline lookup yields CDR1 MNHEY and CDR2 SVGAGI. The CDR3: CASSRIGYREEQYF. DNA of the CDR3: TGTGCCAGCAGTCGGATTGGATATCGGGAAGAGCAGTACTTC.

The chain has TRBV4-1 and TRBJ1-4; the match to TRBD1 covers 10 bases. CDR1 is MGHRA and CDR2 is YSYEKL in the germline V gene. V shed 3 bases and J 7 bases; nucleotides not matched to a gene: 8. The CDR3 totals 16 residues. As DNA, the CDR3 is TGCGCCAGCAGCCAGATGGGACAGGGGATTTTTGAAAAACTGTTTTTT. Protein sequence: CASSQMGQGIFEKLFF.

CDR3 residues: CASSWGTAYEQYF. CDR3 in DNA: TGCGCCAGCAGCTGGGGGACAGCGTACGAGCAGTACTTC. This rearrangement joins TRBV5-1 to TRBJ2-7, with TRBD1 matching over 7 bases. From germline, CDR1 is SGHRS and CDR2 YFSETQ. The CDR3 loop spans 13 amino acids. Trimming took 3 bases from V and 4 from J; bases not matched to a gene: 4.

The chain joins TRBV30 to TRBJ2-2; 13 nucleotides match TRBD2. Germline values: CDR1 GTSNPN, CDR2 SVGIG (reference sequence). CDR3 length equals 15 residues. The V gene end was trimmed by 0 bases and the J gene end by 5 bases; junction bases not matched to a gene: 0. The CDR3 here is CAWSVLAGGTGELFF. The DNA for the CDR3 is TGTGCCTGGAGTGTACTAGCGGGAGGGACCGGGGAGCTGTTTTTT.

This clone occurred once. The chain recombines TRBV27 with TRBJ1-1; D uncertain. The CDR3 covers 13 residues. V was trimmed by 3 bases and J by 1 base, leaving 6 bases between them. Per germline, CDR1 MNHEY and CDR2 SMNVEV (reference sequence). The CDR3 sequence is CASSFRSNTEAFF. The CDR3 DNA reads TGTGCCAGCAGTTTCCGGTCGAACACTGAAGCTTTCTTT.

The V gene is TRBV10-2, the J gene TRBJ1-5; perhaps TRBD1 as D (5 bases). V was trimmed by 5 bases and J by 5 bases, leaving 13 bases between them. Germline CDR1 reads WSHSY; CDR2 reads SAAADI. The CDR3 is 14 amino acids. The CDR3 nucleotides are TGCGCCAGCAGTCCCCCGGACACCGATCAGCCCCAGCATTTT. It codes for CASSPPDTDQPQHF.

The chain carries TRBV29-1 and TRBJ2-3, with D tentatively TRBD2 (6 bases). The germline gives CDR1 SQVTM, CDR2 ANQGSEA. V lost 6 bases to trimming and J lost 8 bases, with 15 bases between them. The CDR3 is 12 residues long. The CDR3 sequence is CSVPGLTSTQYF. CDR3 nucleotide sequence: TGCAGCGTGCCGGGACTCACCAGTACGCAGTATTTT.

The chain joins TRBV19 to TRBJ1-4; no firm D call. The CDR3 has 15 amino acids. Germline V lookup: CDR1 LNHDA, CDR2 SQIVND (reference sequence). The V and J ends lost 6 bases and 0 bases respectively, with 11 bases between them. The chain's CDR3 is CASRPGGATNEKLFF. CDR3 in DNA: TGTGCCAGTAGACCAGGAGGAGCAACTAATGAAAAACTGTTTTTT.

The V and J genes are TRBV19 and TRBJ1-3; D uncertain. V lost 4 bases, J lost 4 bases, and 8 bases lay in between. CDR3 length equals 13 residues. Germline CDR1 LNHDA, CDR2 SQIVND (reference sequence). CDR3 in amino acids: CASSSTAGNTIYF. CDR3 nucleotide sequence: TGTGCCAGTAGTAGTACGGCCGGAAACACCATATATTTT.

In its sample, this clone was seen once. The gene calls are TRBV5-1 and TRBJ2-2; 7 nucleotides line up with TRBD2. The V segment lost 4 bases and the J segment 6 bases; nucleotides outside the gene matches: 9. This CDR3 region has 15 residues. The germline gives CDR1 SGHRS, CDR2 YFSETQ. CDR3: CASSLTAGLAGELFF. CDR3 nucleotide sequence: TGCGCCAGCAGCCTAACTGCAGGACTAGCCGGGGAGCTGTTTTTT.

V gene TRBV6-5 combines with J gene TRBJ1-2; the match to TRBD1 covers 8 bases. The CDR3 is made up of 15 amino acids. V lost 5 bases and J lost 7; bases outside the gene matches: 12. Germline V lookup: CDR1 MNHEY, CDR2 SVGAGI. The CDR3 reads CASSTIPTGEGGYTF. For the CDR3, the DNA is TGTGCCAGCAGTACTATCCCGACAGGGGAGGGTGGCTACACCTTC.

The J gene is TRBJ2-1, the V gene TRBV29-1; no firm D call. This CDR3 contains 14 residues. From germline, CDR1 is SQVTM and CDR2 ANQGSEA. Deletions cut 4 bases from V and 2 bases from J, with 12 bases between. CDR3 sequence: CSVVGPEAYNEQFF. DNA for the CDR3: TGCAGCGTTGTTGGGCCAGAGGCCTACAATGAGCAGTTCTTC.

A word on this clone: In the same sample, other DNA sequences code for this CDR3. This CDR3 is CASSFAETQYF. For the CDR3, the DNA is TGTGCCAGCAGCTTTGCGGAGACCCAGTACTTC. The chain employs TRBV5-4 and TRBJ2-5; D gene unclear. The CDR3 sequence is 11 residues long. Germline-derived CDR1 and CDR2 are SGHNT and YYREEE (reference sequence). V was shortened by 2 bases and J by 5 bases, with 4 bases between the two germline ends.

This sequence joins TRBV6-4 and TRBJ2-1; D is ambiguous. The CDR3 is made up of 15 amino acids. Trimming shortened V by 3 bases and J by 0 bases, and 9 bases separated the two germline ends. Looked up from germline, CDR1 is MRHNA and CDR2 is SNTAGT. This CDR3 is CASSETQSSYNEQFF. In DNA form, the CDR3 reads TGTGCCAGCAGTGAGACGCAAAGCTCCTACAATGAGCAGTTCTTC.

The gene calls are TRBV27 and TRBJ2-7; TRBD1 matches 9 bases. CDR3 length: 14 amino acids. The germline V gene has CDR1 MNHEY and CDR2 SMNVEV (reference sequence). V shed 7 bases and J 3 bases; nucleotides not matched to a gene: 7. CDR3 protein: CASMRDRGDYEQYF. Written as DNA, the CDR3 is TGTGCCAGCATGCGCGACAGGGGGGACTACGAGCAGTACTTC.

J is TRBJ2-7 and V is TRBV4-1; D may be TRBD2 (6 bases). V lost 0 bases and J lost 2, with 14 bases in between. Germline V CDR1 and CDR2: MGHRA, YSYEKL. This CDR3 contains 16 residues. The CDR3 sequence is CASSQDWGLNAYEQYF. In DNA form, the CDR3 reads TGCGCCAGCAGCCAAGATTGGGGACTGAACGCCTACGAGCAGTACTTC.